This TCR beta chain stems from a study of post-analysis software for immune sequencing data. Study-wide context: Progressive-relapsing, secondary progressive and relapsing-remitting multiple sclerosis were among the disease courses included. Findings of the study overall: TRBV5-6, TRBV5-1 and TRBV20-1 belonged to a set of roughly five TRBV segments that were more frequent in patients than controls. Samples sharing a preparation batch grouped tightly together when assessed by F measure. Diversity measured as normalized Chao1 was significantly lower in multiple sclerosis patients than in controls.

Unique molecular identifiers tagged the TCR beta cDNA libraries. T cells numbering roughly 1 to 10 million gave rise to about 540,000 cDNA molecules. TCRdb itself ran the PCR reads through MiXCR, one entry per CDR3 protein. Of some 690,000 distinct CDR3 sequences in the sample, more than 50% were seen once. Note on this clonotype: What it recognizes is unknown.

The V and J ends lost 0 bases and 0 bases respectively, with 21 bases between them. Germline-derived CDR1 and CDR2 are LGHDT and YNNKEL (reference sequence). This CDR3 region has 20 residues. This receptor was identified in a girl aged 2 to 9 with multiple sclerosis. This chain joins TRBV3-1 and TRBJ2-1; D perhaps matches TRBD2 (5 bases). The specimen sequenced was blood. The CDR3 sequence: CASSQDRWPLGSGSYNEQFF. The CDR3 bases are TGTGCCAGCAGCCAAGACAGATGGCCGTTAGGGAGCGGCTCCTACAATGAGCAGTTCTTC.